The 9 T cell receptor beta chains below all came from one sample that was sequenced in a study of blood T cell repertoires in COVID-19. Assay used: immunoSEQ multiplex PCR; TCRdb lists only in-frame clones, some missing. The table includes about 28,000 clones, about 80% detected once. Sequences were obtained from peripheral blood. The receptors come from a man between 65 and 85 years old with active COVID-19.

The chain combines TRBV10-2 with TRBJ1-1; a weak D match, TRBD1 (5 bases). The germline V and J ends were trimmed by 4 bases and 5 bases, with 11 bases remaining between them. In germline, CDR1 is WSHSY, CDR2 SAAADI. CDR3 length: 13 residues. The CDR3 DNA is TGCGCCAGCAGTGTAACGGGGGGGACTGAAGCTTTCTTT. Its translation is CASSVTGGTEAFF.

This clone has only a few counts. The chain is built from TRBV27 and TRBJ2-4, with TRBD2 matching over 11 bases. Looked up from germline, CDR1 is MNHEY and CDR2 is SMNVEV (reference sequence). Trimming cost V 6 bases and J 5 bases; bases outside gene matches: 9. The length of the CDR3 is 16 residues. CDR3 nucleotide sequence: TGTGCCAGCAGGGGATTAGCGGGGGGGCTGGAAAACATTCAGTACTTC. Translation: CASRGLAGGLENIQYF.

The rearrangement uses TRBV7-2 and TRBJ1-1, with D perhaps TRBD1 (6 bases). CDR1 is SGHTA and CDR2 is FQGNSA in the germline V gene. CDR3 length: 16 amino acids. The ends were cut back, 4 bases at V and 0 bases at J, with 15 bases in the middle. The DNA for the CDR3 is TGTGCCAGCAGCTCCAGACAGGCTCGCATGAACACTGAAGCTTTCTTT. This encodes CASSSRQARMNTEAFF.

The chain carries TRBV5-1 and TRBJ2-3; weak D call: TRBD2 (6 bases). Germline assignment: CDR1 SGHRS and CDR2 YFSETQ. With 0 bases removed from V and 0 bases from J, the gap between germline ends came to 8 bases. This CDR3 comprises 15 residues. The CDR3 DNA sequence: TGCGCCAGCAGCTTGGTGCGGGGTAGCACAGATACGCAGTATTTT. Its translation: CASSLVRGSTDTQYF. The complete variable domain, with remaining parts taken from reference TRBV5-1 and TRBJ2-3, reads KAGVTQTPRYLIKTRGQQVTLSCSPISGHRSVSWYQQTPGQGLQFLFEYFSETQRNKGNFPGRFSGRQFSNSRSEMNVSTLELGDSALYLCASSLVRGSTDTQYFGPGTRLTVL.

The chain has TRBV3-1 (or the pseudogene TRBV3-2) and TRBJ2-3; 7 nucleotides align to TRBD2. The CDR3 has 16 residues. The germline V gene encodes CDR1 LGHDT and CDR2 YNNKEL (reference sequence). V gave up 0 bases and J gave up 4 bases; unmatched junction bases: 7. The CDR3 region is CASSQDPGGVADTQYF. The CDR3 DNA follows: TGTGCCAGCAGCCAAGATCCGGGGGGTGTCGCAGATACGCAGTATTTT.

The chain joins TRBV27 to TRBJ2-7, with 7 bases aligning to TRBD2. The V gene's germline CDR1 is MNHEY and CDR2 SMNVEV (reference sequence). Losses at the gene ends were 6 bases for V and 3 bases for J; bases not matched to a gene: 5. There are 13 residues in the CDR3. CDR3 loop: CASRGGNIYEQYF. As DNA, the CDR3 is TGTGCCAGCAGGGGGGGGAATATCTACGAGCAGTACTTC.

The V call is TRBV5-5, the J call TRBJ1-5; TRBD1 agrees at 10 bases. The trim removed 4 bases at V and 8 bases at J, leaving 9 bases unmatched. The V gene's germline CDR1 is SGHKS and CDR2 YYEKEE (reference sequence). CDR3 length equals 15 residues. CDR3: CASSRGWDRGEPQHF. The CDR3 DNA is TGTGCCAGCAGCCGAGGCTGGGACAGGGGTGAGCCCCAGCATTTT.

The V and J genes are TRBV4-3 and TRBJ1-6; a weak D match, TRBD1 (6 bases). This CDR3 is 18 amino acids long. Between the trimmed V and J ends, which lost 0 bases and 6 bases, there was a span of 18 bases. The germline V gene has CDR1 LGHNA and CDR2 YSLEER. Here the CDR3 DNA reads TGCGCCAGCAGCCAAGATCTTCAGGGGCCCGACTCTAATTCACCCCTCCACTTT. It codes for CASSQDLQGPDSNSPLHF.

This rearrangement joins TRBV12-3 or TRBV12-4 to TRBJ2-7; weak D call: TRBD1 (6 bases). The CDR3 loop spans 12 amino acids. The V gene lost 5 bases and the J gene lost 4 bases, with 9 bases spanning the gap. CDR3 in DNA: TGTGCCAGCAGTGCACAGGGTTACGAGCAGTACTTC. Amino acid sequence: CASSAQGYEQYF.